Each of the 29 T cell receptor beta chains below was sequenced from the same sample in a study of T cells in Graves' hyperthyroidism and ophthalmopathy. What was amplified from RNA transcripts were TCR beta CDR3 regions. When the TCR CDR3 underwent first-round RT-PCR, the HTBI primer set was used. TCRdb called the multiplex PCR reads again in MiXCR, with one record for every CDR3 protein. Of about 500,000 distinct CDR3 sequences listed, approximately 14% are singletons. Material: blood. The receptors come from a woman aged 18-29 years with Graves' hyperthyroidism.

The sample holds many counts of this clonotype. This chain links TRBV2 with TRBJ2-7, with D perhaps assigned TRBD1 or TRBD2 (5 bases each). The CDR3 has 17 amino acids. The germline V gene has CDR1 SNHLY and CDR2 FYNNEI. With 0 bases removed from V and 2 bases from J, the gap between germline ends came to 17 bases. CDR3 sequence (DNA): TGTGCCAGCAGTGAAGCGCTTCGGGACGGGAAGCCCTACGAGCAGTACGTC. Protein sequence: CASSEALRDGKPYEQYV.

This clonotype was observed a few times. This sequence joins TRBV19 and TRBJ1-5, with 7 bases lining up with TRBD1. From germline, CDR1 is LNHDA and CDR2 SQIVND (reference sequence). V lost 3 bases and J lost 5; bases outside the gene matches: 7. The CDR3 has 15 residues. In DNA form, the CDR3 reads TGTGCCAGTAGTATCTCTGGGACAGTCTATCAGCCCCAGCATTTT. This sequence encodes CASSISGTVYQPQHF.

There are many counts of this clonotype. This chain links TRBV27 with TRBJ1-2, with 7 bases that match TRBD1. V trimming: 4 bases; J trimming: 6 bases; junction bases outside the gene matches: 5. Germline values: CDR1 MNHEY, CDR2 SMNVEV (reference sequence). The CDR3 extends over 13 amino acids. The CDR3 loop is CASSSTGMDGYTF. CDR3 nucleotide sequence: TGTGCCAGCAGTTCGACAGGGATGGATGGCTACACCTTC.

The V gene is TRBV7-8, the J gene TRBJ2-7, with 13 nucleotides matching TRBD2. V shed 4 bases, J shed 2 bases, and the junction held 5 bases outside the gene matches. CDR1 and CDR2 (germline): SGHVS, FQNEAQ. CDR3 length equals 16 residues. The CDR3 protein is CASSSMGLAGTYEQYF. Here the CDR3 DNA reads TGTGCCAGCAGCTCAATGGGACTAGCGGGGACCTACGAGCAGTACTTC.

At least ten counts were recorded for this clonotype. The CDR3 is CASSLTTSGAYNEQFF. In DNA form, the CDR3 reads TGTGCCAGCAGCTTGACCACTAGCGGGGCATACAATGAGCAGTTCTTC. The J gene is TRBJ2-1, the V gene TRBV7-9; 10 bases line up with TRBD2. With 3 bases clipped from V and 4 bases from J, the junction kept 6 bases outside the gene matches. Germline CDR1 reads SEHNR; CDR2 reads FQNEAQ (reference sequence). CDR3 size: 16 residues.

The V and J genes are TRBV9 and TRBJ2-3, with 8 bases fitting TRBD2. Germline values: CDR1 SGDLS, CDR2 YYNGEE. This CDR3 has 16 residues. The J segment lost 0 bases and the V segment lost 3 bases, leaving 6 bases of the junction unmatched. The DNA for the CDR3 is TGTGCCAGCAGCGACCCGGGACTAGTGAGCACAGATACGCAGTATTTT. Protein sequence: CASSDPGLVSTDTQYF.

This clonotype has a count of ten or more. The chain uses TRBV25-1 and TRBJ1-4, with D uncertain. The CDR3 contains 15 residues. V dropped 2 bases and J dropped 3 bases, with 10 bases sitting between them. CDR1 is MGHDK and CDR2 is SYGVNS in the germline V gene. CDR3 protein: CASSEPRGANEKLFF. The CDR3 DNA reads TGTGCCAGCAGTGAACCCCGCGGGGCTAATGAAAAACTGTTTTTT.

The chain employs TRBV19 and TRBJ1-5; no firm D call. The CDR3 spans 13 residues. Deletions cut 3 bases from V and 12 bases from J, with 15 bases between. Per germline, CDR1 LNHDA and CDR2 SQIVND (reference sequence). CDR3 amino acids: CASSMGVGEGQHF. CDR3 bases: TGTGCCAGTAGTATGGGCGTAGGAGAGGGCCAGCATTTT.

This clonotype was seen ten or more times. For the CDR3, the DNA is TGTGCCAGCAGCCAAGCTTCATCTAGCGGGCGGGACATTCAGTACTTC. It yields the protein CASSQASSSGRDIQYF. The J gene is TRBJ2-4, the V gene TRBV3-1, with 8 bases aligning to TRBD2. The V gene end was trimmed by 1 base and the J gene end by 8 bases; junction bases not matched to a gene: 10. Germline CDR1 and CDR2: LGHDT and YNNKEL (reference sequence). The CDR3 covers 16 residues.

The sample holds a few counts of this clonotype. J is TRBJ2-7 and V is TRBV5-5; D uncertain. The CDR3 extends over 13 amino acids. The V end was cut by 4 bases, the J end by 0 bases, with 8 bases between. In germline, CDR1 is SGHKS, CDR2 YYEKEE (reference sequence). The CDR3 DNA follows: TGTGCCAGCAGCCGCGGCGGCTCCTACGAGCAGTACGTC. Translated: CASSRGGSYEQYV.

In its sample, this clonotype was seen a few times. J is TRBJ2-1 and V is TRBV7-8; TRBD2 is a possible D gene (6 bases). The CDR3 runs to 15 residues. V was trimmed by 3 bases and J by 5 bases, leaving 14 bases between them. CDR1 is SGHVS, CDR2 FQNEAQ, per germline. The CDR3 loop is CASSFRGNVDNEQFF. As DNA, the CDR3 is TGTGCCAGCAGCTTCCGCGGGAATGTCGACAATGAGCAGTTCTTC.

This clonotype was counted many times. The chain couples TRBV9 to TRBJ2-1; 8 nucleotides align to TRBD1. Germline V gene lookup returns CDR1 SGDLS and CDR2 YYNGEE. There are 15 residues in the CDR3. J lost 4 bases, V lost 4 bases, and 7 bases had no gene match. CDR3 nucleotides: TGTGCCAGCAGCTCCTGGGACAGGACTTACAATGAGCAGTTCTTC. As protein: CASSSWDRTYNEQFF.

This clonotype has a count of ten or more. The rearrangement links TRBV6-1 to TRBJ1-4, with a tentative D call TRBD1 (5 bases). Trimming shortened V by 6 bases and J by 8 bases, and 19 bases separated the two germline ends. Germline assignment: CDR1 MNHNS and CDR2 SASEGT. The CDR3 length is 15 residues. CDR3 protein: CASRSRWEEGEKLFF. The CDR3 DNA is TGTGCCAGCAGATCCCGGTGGGAAGAGGGGGAAAAACTGTTTTTT.

In this sample, this clonotype turned up many times. The chain uses TRBV14 and TRBJ1-1, with 8 bases identical to TRBD1. This CDR3 has 15 residues. Germline lookup yields CDR1 SGHDN and CDR2 FVKESK. J was trimmed by 4 bases and V by 1 base; bases with no gene match: 5. The CDR3 nucleotides are TGTGCCAGCAGCCAAGTGACAGGGACAGGCACTGAAGCTTTCTTT. It yields the protein CASSQVTGTGTEAFF. Full variable domain (outside the CDR3, taken from reference TRBV14 and TRBJ1-1): EAGVTQFPSHSVIEKGQTVTLRCDPISGHDNLYWYRRVMGKEIKFLLHFVKESKQDESGMPNNRFLAERTGGTYSTLKVQPAELEDSGVYFCASSQVTGTGTEAFFGQGTRLTVV.

This clonotype was seen many times. The rearrangement joins TRBV6-2 or TRBV6-3 to TRBJ1-1; TRBD1 matches at 7 bases. The CDR3 spans 13 residues. The V gene end was trimmed by 0 bases and the J gene end by 9 bases; junction bases not matched to a gene: 4. From germline, CDR1 is MNHEY and CDR2 SVGEGT. CDR3 nucleotide sequence: TGTGCCAGCAGTTACTCGAGGGGGCCGCAAGCTTTCTTT. Translating it yields CASSYSRGPQAFF.

At least ten counts were recorded for this clonotype. V gene TRBV5-1 combines with J gene TRBJ2-3; TRBD2 matches at 8 bases. Germline V gives CDR1 SGHRS, CDR2 YFSETQ. There are 21 residues in the CDR3. V shed 4 bases and J 0 bases; nucleotides not matched to a gene: 22. CDR3 bases: TGCGCCAGCAGCGGGCGGGCTCCGGAAGGTAGCGGGGCGACTAGCACAGATACGCAGTATTTT. Protein: CASSGRAPEGSGATSTDTQYF.

This clonotype was picked up many times. This chain joins TRBV6-1 and TRBJ1-5; D is unresolved. Trimming removed 5 bases at V and 3 bases at J, with 14 bases between. Germline V gives CDR1 MNHNS, CDR2 SASEGT. This CDR3 spans 15 amino acids. CDR3 bases: TGTGCCAGCAGTACGGTCGGGATTTTCAATCAGCCCCAGCATTTT. Translation gives CASSTVGIFNQPQHF.

Ten or more counts support this clonotype. The V gene is TRBV12-3 or TRBV12-4, the J gene TRBJ1-2; D call uncertain. This CDR3 region has 15 residues. V lost 7 bases and J 4 bases, leaving 19 bases between the germline ends. CDR3: CASTPLGGSGYGYTF. The CDR3 bases are TGTGCCAGCACTCCTCTGGGAGGGTCCGGCTATGGCTACACCTTC.

Ten or more counts support this clonotype. The V and J genes are TRBV11-3 and TRBJ2-3; D perhaps matches TRBD2 (6 bases). From germline, CDR1 is SGHNT and CDR2 YENEEA. CDR3 length: 18 amino acids. V lost 4 bases and J lost 1, with 21 bases in between. The CDR3 reads CASSSPAGAGPGTDTQYF. The CDR3, as DNA: TGTGCCAGCAGCTCCCCAGCGGGCGCCGGCCCGGGCACAGATACGCAGTATTTT.

In its sample, this clonotype was seen many times. The chain is built from TRBV20-1 and TRBJ1-2; tentative D call: TRBD1 (5 bases). V lost 1 base, J lost 3 bases, and 9 bases lay in between. CDR1 is DFQATT and CDR2 is SNEGSKA in the germline V gene (reference sequence). The CDR3 extends over 13 amino acids. CDR3 in amino acids: CSARAGQDYGYTF. The CDR3 DNA reads TGCAGTGCTAGAGCGGGGCAGGACTATGGCTACACCTTC.

This clonotype was found many times. V gene TRBV12-3 or TRBV12-4 combines with J gene TRBJ2-3, with TRBD2 matching over 9 bases. This CDR3 has 15 amino acids. V gave up 3 bases and J gave up 4 bases; unmatched junction bases: 5. In nucleotides, the CDR3 is TGTGCCAGCAGTTTTACTAGCGGGCACTCAGATACGCAGTATTTT. It is translated as CASSFTSGHSDTQYF.

Many counts were recorded for this clonotype. The V call is TRBV7-9, the J call TRBJ2-6; D call uncertain. The CDR3 consists of 15 residues. Per germline, CDR1 SEHNR and CDR2 FQNEAQ (reference sequence). Deletions cut 2 bases from V and 4 bases from J, with 9 bases between. CDR3 amino acids: CASSLPIVGANVLTF. CDR3 coding DNA: TGTGCCAGCAGCTTACCGATTGTGGGGGCCAACGTCCTGACTTTC.

The chain carries TRBV12-5 and TRBJ2-1; 11 nucleotides agree with TRBD2. J gave up 4 bases and V 6 bases, and 5 bases lay outside the gene matches. Germline CDR1 is LGHNT and CDR2 is FRNRAP. The CDR3 loop spans 15 amino acids. In nucleotides, the CDR3 is TGTGCTAGTGGCCCCGGGACTAGCGGTTACAATGAGCAGTTCTTC. This translates into CASGPGTSGYNEQFF.

This clonotype has ten or more counts. The rearrangement joins TRBV24-1 to TRBJ2-1; 12 bases match TRBD2. CDR3 length: 16 residues. Germline V lookup: CDR1 KGHDR, CDR2 SFDVKD. The V segment lost 4 bases and the J segment 7 bases; nucleotides outside the gene matches: 7. The CDR3 nucleotides are TGTGCCACCAGTGAAAGGGCTAGCGGGAGGGTTAATGAGCAGTTCTTC. Encoded protein: CATSERASGRVNEQFF.

Notes on this clonotype: It may be a read error: a sequence one base away is much more abundant. The V and J genes are TRBV19 and TRBJ2-2; 10 bases fit TRBD2. CDR3 length: 16 amino acids. The V gene end was trimmed by 4 bases and the J gene end by 0 bases; junction bases not matched to a gene: 2. CDR1 is LNHDA, CDR2 SQIVND, per germline (reference sequence). CDR3 nucleotides: TGTGCCAGTAGTACACTAGCGGGGACGAACACCGGGGAGCTGTTTTTT. It encodes CASSTLAGTNTGELFF.

Ten or more counts support this clonotype. The gene calls are TRBV3-1 and TRBJ1-4, with D uncertain. Trimming cost V 0 bases and J 13 bases, with 15 bases left between them. The CDR3 consists of 14 residues. CDR1 and CDR2 from the germline V gene are LGHDT and YNNKEL (reference sequence). For the CDR3, the DNA is TGTGCCAGCAGCCAAGAAGGGTCCGCCTGGGGACTGTTTTTT. This encodes CASSQEGSAWGLFF.

About this clonotype itself: A read error may be the cause here, since a much bigger clone is one base away. The chain couples TRBV13 to TRBJ2-2, with a possible D match to TRBD1 (6 bases). The CDR3 length is 16 residues. Germline CDR1 reads PRHDT; CDR2 reads FYEKMQ (reference sequence). CDR3 amino acids: CASSLEGQGNTGDLFF. The CDR3 coding sequence is TGTGCCAGCAGCTTAGAGGGACAAGGAAACACCGGGGATCTGTTTTTT. Complete variable domain (other parts from reference TRBV13 and TRBJ2-2): AAGVIQSPRHLIKEKRETATLKCYPIPRHDTVYWYQQGPGQDPQFLISFYEKMQSDKGSIPDRFSAQQFSDYHSELNMSSLELGDSALYFCASSLEGQGNTGDLFFGEGSRLTVL.

The chain carries TRBV4-1 and TRBJ1-2; D not certain. Germline CDR1 reads MGHRA; CDR2 reads YSYEKL. The CDR3 is 13 residues long. Trimming took 4 bases from V and 3 from J, leaving 9 bases between them. CDR3 sequence reads: CASSRTDHYGYTF. The CDR3 nucleotides are TGCGCCAGCAGCCGAACGGATCACTATGGCTACACCTTC.

At least ten counts were recorded for this clonotype. The J gene is TRBJ2-1, the V gene TRBV11-3, with D tentatively TRBD2 (6 bases). Germline CDR1 is SGHNT and CDR2 is YENEEA. The CDR3 is 15 residues long. V was clipped by 3 bases and J by 8 bases, with 17 bases between them. CDR3 amino acids: CASSFPTTSSHEQFF. The CDR3 DNA is TGTGCCAGCAGCTTTCCAACCACTAGCTCCCATGAGCAGTTCTTC.